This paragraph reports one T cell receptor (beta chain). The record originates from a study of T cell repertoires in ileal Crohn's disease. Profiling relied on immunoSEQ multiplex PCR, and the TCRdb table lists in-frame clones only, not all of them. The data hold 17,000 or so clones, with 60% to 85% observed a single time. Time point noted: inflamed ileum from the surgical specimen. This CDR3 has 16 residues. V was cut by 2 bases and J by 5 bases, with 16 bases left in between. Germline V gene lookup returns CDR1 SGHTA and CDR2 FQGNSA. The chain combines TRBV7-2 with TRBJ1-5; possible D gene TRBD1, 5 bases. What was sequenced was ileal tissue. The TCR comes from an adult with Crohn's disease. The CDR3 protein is CASSLLGGGLDQPQHF. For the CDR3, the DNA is TGTGCCAGCAGCTTATTGGGGGGAGGGTTGGATCAGCCCCAGCATTTT.